This TCR beta chain was recovered during a study of T-cell memory formation after mild COVID-19. As for the study in general: TCR clusters largely stayed donor specific.

Study results and caveats: There was no confirmation that second-wave clones peaking on day 37 were SARS-CoV-2 specific.

TCRdb fed the 5' RACE reads into MiXCR, producing one record per CDR3 protein. The table lists 250,000 to 350,000 distinct CDR3 sequences, roughly an eighth of them singletons. Concerning this clonotype itself: Its specificity is unknown.

V lost 7 bases to trimming and J lost 7 bases, with 7 bases between them. Germline V CDR1 and CDR2: MNHEY, SVGEGT. The CDR3 is 11 amino acids. The sequence derives from a young man who had mild COVID-19 (a few samples of this study predate the infection). Cell type and time point are not known. The chain is built from TRBV6-2 or TRBV6-3 and TRBJ2-2; no definite D call. Sample: PBMCs or a T cell subset sorted from them (not recorded which). CDR3 DNA: TGTGCCAGCACCGTCGGCGGGGAGCTGTTTTTT. Translation gives CASTVGGELFF.